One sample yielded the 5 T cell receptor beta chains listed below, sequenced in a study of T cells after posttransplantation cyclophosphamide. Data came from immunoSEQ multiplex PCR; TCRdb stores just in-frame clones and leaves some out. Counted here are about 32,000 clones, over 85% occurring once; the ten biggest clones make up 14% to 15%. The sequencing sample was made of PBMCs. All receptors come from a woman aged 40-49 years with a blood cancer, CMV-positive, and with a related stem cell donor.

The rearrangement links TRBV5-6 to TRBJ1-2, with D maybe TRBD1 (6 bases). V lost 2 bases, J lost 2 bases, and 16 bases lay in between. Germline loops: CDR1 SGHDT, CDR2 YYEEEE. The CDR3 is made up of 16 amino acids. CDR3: CASSLDPGAPNYGYTF. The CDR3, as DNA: TGTGCCAGCAGCTTAGACCCAGGGGCGCCCAACTATGGCTACACCTTC.

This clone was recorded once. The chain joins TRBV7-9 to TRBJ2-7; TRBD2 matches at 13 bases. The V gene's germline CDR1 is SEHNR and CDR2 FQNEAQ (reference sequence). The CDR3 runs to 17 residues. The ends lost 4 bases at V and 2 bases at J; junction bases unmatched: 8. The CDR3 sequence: CASSWRATSGGPYEQYF. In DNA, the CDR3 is TGTGCCAGCAGCTGGAGGGCGACTAGCGGGGGGCCCTACGAGCAGTACTTC.

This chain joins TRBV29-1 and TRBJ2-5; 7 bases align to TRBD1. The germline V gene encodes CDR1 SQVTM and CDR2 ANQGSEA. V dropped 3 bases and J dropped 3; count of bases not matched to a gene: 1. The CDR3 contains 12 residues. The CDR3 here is CSVDGTEETQYF. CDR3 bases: TGCAGCGTTGACGGGACAGAAGAGACCCAGTACTTC.

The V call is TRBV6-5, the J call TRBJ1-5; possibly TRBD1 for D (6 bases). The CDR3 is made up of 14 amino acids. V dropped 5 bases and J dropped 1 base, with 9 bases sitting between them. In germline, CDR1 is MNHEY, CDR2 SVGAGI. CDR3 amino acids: CASSGQTSNQPQHF. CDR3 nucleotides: TGTGCCAGCAGTGGACAGACAAGCAATCAGCCCCAGCATTTT.

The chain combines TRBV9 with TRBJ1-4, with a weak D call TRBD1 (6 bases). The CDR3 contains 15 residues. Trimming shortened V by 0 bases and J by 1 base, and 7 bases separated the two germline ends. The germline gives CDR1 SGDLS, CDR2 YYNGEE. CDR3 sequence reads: CASSVGGRTNEKLFF. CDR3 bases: TGTGCCAGCAGCGTAGGGGGGCGAACTAATGAAAAACTGTTTTTT.